The sample holds many counts of the clone carrying this T cell receptor beta chain. The antigen remains unidentified. Authors of the study amplified TCR beta CDR3 regions from RNA transcripts. TCR CDR3 regions were first amplified by RT-PCR with HTBI primers. One entry per CDR3 protein, called by TCRdb with MiXCR from the multiplex PCR reads. The table has 500,000 to 650,000 distinct CDR3 sequences, around 13% seen once. Patients counted as stable if ophthalmopathy did not develop within 18 months. The data stem from a study of T cells in Graves' hyperthyroidism and ophthalmopathy. Study-wide findings and caveats: A 13 V-J model separated ophthalmopathy from stable hyperthyroidism.

This CDR3 region has 19 residues. Trimming pared 5 bases from V and 1 base from J, leaving 26 bases between. Germline values: CDR1 LNHNV, CDR2 YYDKDF (reference sequence). The source is a middle-aged woman with Graves' hyperthyroidism. This rearrangement joins TRBV15 to TRBJ1-1; D not certain. The source material was blood. The chain's CDR3 is CATSQVGSSSRTANTEAFF. The CDR3 coding sequence is TGTGCCACCAGCCAGGTCGGATCTTCTTCCAGGACGGCGAACACTGAAGCTTTCTTT.